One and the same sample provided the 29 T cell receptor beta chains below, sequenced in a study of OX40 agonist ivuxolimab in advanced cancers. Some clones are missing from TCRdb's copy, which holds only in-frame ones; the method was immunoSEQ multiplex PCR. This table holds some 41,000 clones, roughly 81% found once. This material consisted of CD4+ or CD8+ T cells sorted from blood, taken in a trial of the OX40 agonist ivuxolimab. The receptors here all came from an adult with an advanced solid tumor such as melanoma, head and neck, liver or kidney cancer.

CDR3 residues: CASSPLSGRDETQYF. Here the CDR3 DNA reads TGTGCCAGCAGCCCCCTAAGCGGGAGGGACGAGACCCAGTACTTC. The chain combines TRBV28 with TRBJ2-5; 10 bases are shared with TRBD2. V trimming: 6 bases; J trimming: 5 bases; junction bases outside the gene matches: 9. The length of the CDR3 is 15 residues. From germline, CDR1 is MDHEN and CDR2 SYDVKM.

As DNA, the CDR3 is TGTGCCAGCAGTTTGGGGGAGAATGAGCAGTTCTTC. It codes for CASSLGENEQFF. The chain joins TRBV13 to TRBJ2-1; D tentatively reads TRBD1 or TRBD2 (5 bases each). The CDR3 is 12 residues long. Trimming pared 6 bases from V and 7 bases from J, leaving 10 bases between. CDR1 is PRHDT, CDR2 FYEKMQ, per germline (reference sequence).

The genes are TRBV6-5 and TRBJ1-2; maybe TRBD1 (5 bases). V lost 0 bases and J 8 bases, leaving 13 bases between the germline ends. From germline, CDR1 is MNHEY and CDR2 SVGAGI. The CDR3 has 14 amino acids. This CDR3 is CASSYSMRGAGYTF. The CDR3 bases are TGTGCCAGCAGTTACTCGATGAGGGGCGCGGGCTACACCTTC.

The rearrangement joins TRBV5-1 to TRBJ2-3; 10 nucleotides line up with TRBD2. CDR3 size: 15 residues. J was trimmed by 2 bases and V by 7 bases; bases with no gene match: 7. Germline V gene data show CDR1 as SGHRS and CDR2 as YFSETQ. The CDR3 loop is CASGEREGLTDTQYF. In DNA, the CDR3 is TGCGCCAGCGGGGAGCGGGAGGGCCTCACAGATACGCAGTATTTT.

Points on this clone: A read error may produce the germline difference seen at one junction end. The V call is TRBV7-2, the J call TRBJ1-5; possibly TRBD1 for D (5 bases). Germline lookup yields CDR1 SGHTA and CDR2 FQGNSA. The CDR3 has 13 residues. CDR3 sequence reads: CVSSPQGAQPQHF. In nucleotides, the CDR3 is TGTGTCAGCAGCCCCCAGGGTGCTCAGCCCCAGCATTTT.

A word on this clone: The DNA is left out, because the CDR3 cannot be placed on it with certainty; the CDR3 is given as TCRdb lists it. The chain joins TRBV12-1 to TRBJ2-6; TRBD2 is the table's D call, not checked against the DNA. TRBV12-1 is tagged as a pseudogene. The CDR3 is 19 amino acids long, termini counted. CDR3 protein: CASSSAWASGSAGANVLTF.

The CDR3 DNA follows: TGTGCCAGCAGCTTGAAGGCGGGAACCCAAGAGACCCAGTACTTC. Translating it yields CASSLKAGTQETQYF. The genes are TRBV7-8 and TRBJ2-5, with a possible D match to TRBD2 (6 bases). V gave up 3 bases and J gave up 1 base, with 12 bases separating them. The V gene's germline CDR1 is SGHVS and CDR2 FQNEAQ. This CDR3 is built from 15 residues. The full variable domain, completed using reference TRBV7-8 and TRBJ2-5, is GAGVSQSPRYKVAKRGQDVALRCDPISGHVSLFWYQQALGQGPEFLTYFQNEAQLDKSGLPSDRFFAERPEGSVSTLKIQRTQQEDSAVYLCASSLKAGTQETQYFGPGTRLLVL.

The CDR3 reads CASSLKPGGETQYF. The CDR3 nucleotides read TGTGCCAGCAGTTTAAAACCGGGGGGGGAGACCCAGTACTTC. This rearrangement joins TRBV27 to TRBJ2-5; 8 nucleotides align to TRBD2. V trimming: 2 bases; J trimming: 5 bases; junction bases outside the gene matches: 4. Germline CDR1 MNHEY, CDR2 SMNVEV (reference sequence). The CDR3 runs to 14 residues.

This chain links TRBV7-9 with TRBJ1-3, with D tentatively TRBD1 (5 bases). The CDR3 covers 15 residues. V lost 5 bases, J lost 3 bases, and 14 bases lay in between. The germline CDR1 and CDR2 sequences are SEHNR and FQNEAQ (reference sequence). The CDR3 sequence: CASSPGLVNGNTIYF. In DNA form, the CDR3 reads TGTGCCAGCAGCCCAGGGTTGGTTAATGGAAACACCATATATTTT.

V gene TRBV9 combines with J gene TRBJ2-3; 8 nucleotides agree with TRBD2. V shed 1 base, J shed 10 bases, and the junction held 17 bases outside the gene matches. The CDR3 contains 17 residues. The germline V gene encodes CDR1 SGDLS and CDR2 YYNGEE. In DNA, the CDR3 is TGTGCCAGCAGCGTATCAAAAAGCGGGGGCCCGGGGGAGGCGCAGTATTTT. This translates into CASSVSKSGGPGEAQYF.

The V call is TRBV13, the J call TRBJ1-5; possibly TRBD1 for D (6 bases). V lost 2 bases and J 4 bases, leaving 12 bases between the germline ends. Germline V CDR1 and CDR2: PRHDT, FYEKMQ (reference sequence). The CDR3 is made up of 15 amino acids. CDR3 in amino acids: CASSLSGGGNQPQHF. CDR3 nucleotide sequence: TGTGCCAGCAGCTTATCGGGAGGGGGGAATCAGCCCCAGCATTTT.

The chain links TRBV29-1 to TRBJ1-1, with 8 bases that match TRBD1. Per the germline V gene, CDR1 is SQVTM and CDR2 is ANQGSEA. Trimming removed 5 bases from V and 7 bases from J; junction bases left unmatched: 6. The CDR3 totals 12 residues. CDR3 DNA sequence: TGCAGCGTTAGGACAGGGAATGATGAAGCTTTCTTT. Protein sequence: CSVRTGNDEAFF.

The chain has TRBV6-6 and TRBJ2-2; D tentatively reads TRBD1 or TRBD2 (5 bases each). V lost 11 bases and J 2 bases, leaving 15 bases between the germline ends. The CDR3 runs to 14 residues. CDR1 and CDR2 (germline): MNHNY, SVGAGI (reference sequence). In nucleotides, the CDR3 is TGTGCCGGCCAGAGGGACCAAAACACCGGGGAGCTGTTTTTT. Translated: CAGQRDQNTGELFF.

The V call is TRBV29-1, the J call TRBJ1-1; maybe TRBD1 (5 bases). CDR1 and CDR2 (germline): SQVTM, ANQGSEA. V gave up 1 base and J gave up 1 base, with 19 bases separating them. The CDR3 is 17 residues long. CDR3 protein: CSVEGSVKTVSNTEAFF. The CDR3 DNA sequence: TGCAGCGTTGAAGGCTCGGTGAAGACAGTCTCGAACACTGAAGCTTTCTTT.

The CDR3: CSVESEDSYEQYF. The CDR3 DNA reads as TGCAGCGTTGAATCCGAGGACTCCTACGAGCAGTACTTC. The rearrangement uses TRBV29-1 and TRBJ2-7; D is undetermined. CDR1 SQVTM and CDR2 ANQGSEA come from the germline V gene. The CDR3 is 13 amino acids. The ends were cut back, 2 bases at V and 0 bases at J, with 8 bases in the middle.

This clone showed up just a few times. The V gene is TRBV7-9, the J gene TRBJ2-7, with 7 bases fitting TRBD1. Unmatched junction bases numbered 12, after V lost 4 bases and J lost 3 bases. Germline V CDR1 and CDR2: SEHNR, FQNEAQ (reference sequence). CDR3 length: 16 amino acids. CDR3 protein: CASSSPRDSDYYEQYF. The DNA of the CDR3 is TGTGCCAGCAGCTCGCCCCGGGACAGCGACTACTACGAGCAGTACTTC.

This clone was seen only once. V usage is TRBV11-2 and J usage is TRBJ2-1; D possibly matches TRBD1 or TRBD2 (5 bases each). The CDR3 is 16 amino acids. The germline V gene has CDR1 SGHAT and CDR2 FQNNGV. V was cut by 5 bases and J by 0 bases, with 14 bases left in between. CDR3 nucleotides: TGTGCCAGCAGCCCCCCGGGGACCTACTCCTACAATGAGCAGTTCTTC. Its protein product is CASSPPGTYSYNEQFF.

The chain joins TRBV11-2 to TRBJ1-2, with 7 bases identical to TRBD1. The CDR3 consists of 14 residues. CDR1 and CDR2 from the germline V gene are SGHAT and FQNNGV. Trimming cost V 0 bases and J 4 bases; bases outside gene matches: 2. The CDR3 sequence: CASSLEPGGYGYTF. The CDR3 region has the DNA TGTGCCAGCAGCTTAGAGCCAGGGGGCTATGGCTACACCTTC.

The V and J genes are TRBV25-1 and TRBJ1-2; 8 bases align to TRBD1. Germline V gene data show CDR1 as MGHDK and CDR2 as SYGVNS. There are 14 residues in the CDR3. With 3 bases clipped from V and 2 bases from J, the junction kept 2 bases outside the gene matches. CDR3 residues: CASSDDRGNYGYTF. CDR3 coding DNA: TGTGCCAGCAGTGATGACAGGGGAAACTATGGCTACACCTTC.

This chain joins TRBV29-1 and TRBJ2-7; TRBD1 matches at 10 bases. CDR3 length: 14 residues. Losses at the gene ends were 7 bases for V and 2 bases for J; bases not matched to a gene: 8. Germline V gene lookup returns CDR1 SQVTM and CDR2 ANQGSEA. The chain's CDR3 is CSALAGTGAYEQYF. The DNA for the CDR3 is TGCAGCGCCCTCGCAGGGACAGGGGCCTACGAGCAGTACTTC.

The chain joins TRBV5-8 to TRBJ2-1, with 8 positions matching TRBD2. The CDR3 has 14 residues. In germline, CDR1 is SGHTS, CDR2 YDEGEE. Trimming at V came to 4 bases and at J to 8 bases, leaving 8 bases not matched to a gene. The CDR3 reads CASSLSGRSDEQFF. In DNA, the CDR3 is TGTGCCAGCAGCCTAAGCGGGAGATCCGATGAGCAGTTCTTC.

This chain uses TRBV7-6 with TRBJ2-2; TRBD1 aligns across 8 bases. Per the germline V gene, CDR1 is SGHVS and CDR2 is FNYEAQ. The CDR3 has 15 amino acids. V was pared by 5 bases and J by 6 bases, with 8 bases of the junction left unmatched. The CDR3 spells CASSLGQGPAGELFF. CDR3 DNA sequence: TGTGCCAGCAGCCTAGGACAGGGCCCGGCCGGGGAGCTGTTTTTT.

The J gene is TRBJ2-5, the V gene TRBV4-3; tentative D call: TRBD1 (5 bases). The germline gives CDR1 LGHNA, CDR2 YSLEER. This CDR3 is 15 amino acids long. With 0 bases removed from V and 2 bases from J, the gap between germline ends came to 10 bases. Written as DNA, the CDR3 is TGCGCCAGCAGCCAAGATAGACAGCTGCAAGAGACCCAGTACTTC. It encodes CASSQDRQLQETQYF.

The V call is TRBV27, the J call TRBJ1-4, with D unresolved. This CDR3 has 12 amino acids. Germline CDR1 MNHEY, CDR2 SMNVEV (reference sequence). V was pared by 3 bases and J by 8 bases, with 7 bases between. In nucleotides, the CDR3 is TGTGCCAGCAGTTTCTTGGGGGAAAAACTGTTTTTT. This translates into CASSFLGEKLFF.

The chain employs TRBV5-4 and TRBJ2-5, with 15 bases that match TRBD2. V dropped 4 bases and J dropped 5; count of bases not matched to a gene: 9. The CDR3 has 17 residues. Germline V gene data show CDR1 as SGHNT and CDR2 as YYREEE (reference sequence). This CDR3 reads CASSQGLAGGWGETQYF. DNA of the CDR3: TGTGCCAGCAGCCAGGGACTAGCGGGAGGTTGGGGGGAGACCCAGTACTTC.

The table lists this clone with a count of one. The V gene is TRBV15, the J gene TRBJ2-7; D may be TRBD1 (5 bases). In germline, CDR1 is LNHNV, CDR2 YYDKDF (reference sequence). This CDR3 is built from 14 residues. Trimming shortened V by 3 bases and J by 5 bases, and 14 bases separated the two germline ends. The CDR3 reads CATSRAQGRDEQYF. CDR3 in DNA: TGTGCCACCAGCAGGGCCCAGGGAAGGGACGAGCAGTACTTC.

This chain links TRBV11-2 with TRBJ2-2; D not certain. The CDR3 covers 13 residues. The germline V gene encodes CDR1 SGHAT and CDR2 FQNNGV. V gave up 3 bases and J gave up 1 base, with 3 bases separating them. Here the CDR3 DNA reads TGTGCCAGCAGCTTGCAGAACACCGGGGAGCTGTTTTTT. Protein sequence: CASSLQNTGELFF.

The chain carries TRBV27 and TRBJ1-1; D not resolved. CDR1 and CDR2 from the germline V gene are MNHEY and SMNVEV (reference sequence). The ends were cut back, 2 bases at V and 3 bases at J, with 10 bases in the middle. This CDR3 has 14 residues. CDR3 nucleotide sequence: TGTGCCAGCAGTTTAGGGATGGGGTACACTGAAGCTTTCTTT. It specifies CASSLGMGYTEAFF.

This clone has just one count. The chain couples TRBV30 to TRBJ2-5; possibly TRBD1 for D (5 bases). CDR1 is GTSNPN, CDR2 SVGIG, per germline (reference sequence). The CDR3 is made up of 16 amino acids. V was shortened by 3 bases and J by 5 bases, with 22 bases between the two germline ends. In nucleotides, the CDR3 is TGTGCCTGGAGCCCAACCGAGACAGTGGCCATTGAGACCCAGTACTTC. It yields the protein CAWSPTETVAIETQYF.